The 31 T cell receptor beta chains in this list originate from one sample, sequenced in a study of cytomegalovirus exposure and HLA in healthy donors. Both 60 Vbeta primers and 13 Jbeta primers went into the PCR. Produced via immunoSEQ multiplex PCR; TCRdb's table is partial and in-frame only. The table includes roughly 80,000 clones, around 70% detected once. Material: PBMCs. The receptors shown here come from a woman between 50 and 59 years old in good health and CMV-seropositive.

V gene TRBV28 combines with J gene TRBJ2-7; weak D call: TRBD2 (6 bases). This CDR3 is built from 14 residues. The germline V gene has CDR1 MDHEN and CDR2 SYDVKM. V lost 6 bases to trimming and J lost 4 bases, with 16 bases between them. Here the CDR3 reads CASSNTGVRYEQYF. The CDR3 DNA follows: TGTGCCAGCAGCAATACGGGGGTAAGGTACGAGCAGTACTTC.

In this sample, this clone turned up a few times. This rearrangement joins TRBV11-3 to TRBJ1-1; tentative D call: TRBD1 (5 bases). V gave up 4 bases and J gave up 1 base, with 13 bases separating them. This CDR3 spans 15 amino acids. The germline gives CDR1 SGHNT, CDR2 YENEEA. CDR3 amino acids: CASSSWGGSNTEAFF. DNA of the CDR3: TGTGCCAGCAGCTCCTGGGGGGGTTCGAACACTGAAGCTTTCTTT.

The CDR3 sequence is CASSWTSGLHNEQFF. DNA of the CDR3: TGTGCCAGCAGCTGGACTAGCGGGCTTCACAATGAGCAGTTCTTC. The V gene is TRBV5-8, the J gene TRBJ2-1, with 11 bases fitting TRBD2. V was clipped by 3 bases and J by 5 bases; unmatched bases: 4. Germline V gives CDR1 SGHTS, CDR2 YDEGEE. This CDR3 is 15 amino acids long.

In its sample, this clone was seen a few times. The gene calls are TRBV5-4 and TRBJ2-1; 8 bases fit TRBD1. The CDR3 totals 13 residues. V shed 1 base, J shed 6 bases, and the junction held 0 bases outside the gene matches. CDR1 is SGHNT, CDR2 YYREEE, per germline (reference sequence). Written as DNA, the CDR3 is TGTGCCAGCAGCTTGACAGGGGGCAATGAGCAGTTCTTC. This codes for CASSLTGGNEQFF.

This chain connects TRBV15 to TRBJ1-5, with 10 bases that match TRBD1. The V and J ends lost 0 bases and 7 bases, in that order; junction bases with no gene match: 9. This CDR3 comprises 17 residues. Germline values: CDR1 LNHNV, CDR2 YYDKDF (reference sequence). This CDR3 reads CATSREPGGTGEQPQHF. The CDR3 DNA reads TGTGCCACCAGCAGAGAGCCAGGGGGGACAGGGGAACAGCCCCAGCATTTT. Combining the CDR3 with reference TRBV15 and TRBJ1-5 gives the whole variable domain DAMVIQNPRYQVTQFGKPVTLSCSQTLNHNVMYWYQQKSSQAPKLLFHYYDKDFNNEADTPDNFQSRRPNTSFCFLDIRSPGLGDTAMYLCATSREPGGTGEQPQHFGDGTRLSIL.

This clone appeared a few times. The V gene is TRBV10-1, the J gene TRBJ1-4, with a weak D call TRBD1 (5 bases). There are 15 residues in the CDR3. CDR1 WNHNN and CDR2 SYGVQD come from the germline V gene (reference sequence). V lost 7 bases to trimming and J lost 1 base, with 13 bases between them. The chain's CDR3 is CASISREGTNEKLFF. The CDR3 DNA sequence: TGCGCCAGCATCAGCAGGGAGGGAACTAATGAAAAACTGTTTTTT.

This clone turned up a few times. The chain carries TRBV7-9 and TRBJ2-5; no clear D gene. CDR1 is SEHNR and CDR2 is FQNEAQ in the germline V gene (reference sequence). V was cut by 1 base and J by 5 bases, with 5 bases left in between. This CDR3 has 12 amino acids. The CDR3 reads CASSLVRETQYF. DNA of the CDR3: TGTGCCAGCAGCTTAGTACGGGAGACCCAGTACTTC.

The V call is TRBV6-5, the J call TRBJ2-3, with unresolved D. The germline gives CDR1 MNHEY, CDR2 SVGAGI. V lost 6 bases and J 0 bases, leaving 10 bases between the germline ends. This CDR3 has 14 amino acids. CDR3 loop: CASRPYSSTDTQYF. The DNA for the CDR3 is TGTGCCAGCAGACCCTACAGCAGCACAGATACGCAGTATTTT.

The genes are TRBV2 and TRBJ2-1; possible D gene TRBD2, 5 bases. From germline, CDR1 is SNHLY and CDR2 FYNNEI. The V end was cut by 10 bases, the J end by 0 bases, with 13 bases between. The CDR3 covers 14 residues. DNA for the CDR3: TGTGCCATACTAGGCCCTCCCTCCTACAATGAGCAGTTCTTC. Translating it yields CAILGPPSYNEQFF.

This chain connects TRBV19 to TRBJ1-1, with 8 bases aligning to TRBD1. The V segment lost 3 bases and the J segment 0 bases; nucleotides outside the gene matches: 12. Germline V CDR1 and CDR2: LNHDA, SQIVND (reference sequence). The CDR3 has 18 amino acids. CDR3 residues: CASSILSGQELMNTEAFF. CDR3 in DNA: TGTGCCAGTAGTATTCTGTCGGGACAGGAACTCATGAACACTGAAGCTTTCTTT.

The J gene is TRBJ2-5, the V gene TRBV27; D perhaps matches TRBD1 (5 bases). The CDR3 covers 14 residues. Germline V gene lookup returns CDR1 MNHEY and CDR2 SMNVEV (reference sequence). V lost 3 bases, J lost 4 bases, and 12 bases lay in between. Here the CDR3 reads CASSLFQGRETQYF. The CDR3 coding sequence is TGTGCCAGCAGTTTGTTCCAGGGAAGAGAGACCCAGTACTTC.

The J gene is TRBJ1-1, the V gene TRBV10-2, with D possibly TRBD1 on 6 matching bases. Trimming pared 4 bases from V and 4 bases from J, leaving 16 bases between. Germline CDR1 and CDR2: WSHSY and SAAADI. This CDR3 region has 15 residues. DNA for the CDR3: TGCGCCAGCAGTGGGCAGGGGATTATCGGCACTGAAGCTTTCTTT. The encoded protein is CASSGQGIIGTEAFF.

This clone was picked up one time. This rearrangement joins TRBV29-1 to TRBJ2-3; TRBD1 aligns across 8 bases. The J segment lost 1 base and the V segment lost 6 bases, leaving 6 bases of the junction unmatched. From germline, CDR1 is SQVTM and CDR2 ANQGSEA. The CDR3 totals 14 residues. Here the CDR3 DNA reads TGCAGCGTGATCAGGGGGCGAGGCACAGATACGCAGTATTTT. Residues: CSVIRGRGTDTQYF.

The genes are TRBV19 and TRBJ1-4, with 7 bases matching TRBD1. Trimming removed 3 bases from V and 4 bases from J; junction bases left unmatched: 2. Germline V gene sequence: CDR1 LNHDA, CDR2 SQIVND (reference sequence). The CDR3 spans 14 residues. The CDR3 here is CASSIDRDNEKLFF. The CDR3 nucleotides are TGTGCCAGTAGTATCGACAGGGATAATGAAAAACTGTTTTTT.

A few counts support this clone. The V and J genes are TRBV13 and TRBJ1-2, with D possibly TRBD1 on 6 matching bases. V lost 10 bases and J 6 bases, leaving 15 bases between the germline ends. Germline CDR1 and CDR2: PRHDT and FYEKMQ (reference sequence). The CDR3 covers 12 residues. CDR3: CAIYSQGNGYTF. Here the CDR3 DNA reads TGTGCCATCTACTCACAGGGTAATGGCTACACCTTC. The full variable domain, rest sourced from reference TRBV13 and TRBJ1-2, is AAGVIQSPRHLIKEKRETATLKCYPIPRHDTVYWYQQGPGQDPQFLISFYEKMQSDKGSIPDRFSAQQFSDYHSELNMSSLELGDSALYFCAIYSQGNGYTFGSGTRLTVV.

J is TRBJ2-1 and V is TRBV5-4, with a possible D match to TRBD2 (6 bases). The germline CDR1 and CDR2 sequences are SGHNT and YYREEE (reference sequence). The CDR3 covers 15 residues. V was shortened by 3 bases and J by 1 base, with 11 bases between the two germline ends. The DNA for the CDR3 is TGTGCCAGCAGCTGGAGGGACGCATCCTACAATGAGCAGTTCTTC. Protein: CASSWRDASYNEQFF. Variable domain in full (rest from reference TRBV5-4 and TRBJ2-1): ETGVTQSPTHLIKTRGQQVTLRCSSQSGHNTVSWYQQALGQGPQFIFQYYREEENGRGNFPPRFSGLQFPNYSSELNVNALELDDSALYLCASSWRDASYNEQFFGPGTRLTVL.

The rearrangement joins TRBV15 to TRBJ2-2, with 7 bases fitting TRBD1. Trimming took 6 bases from V and 5 from J; bases not matched to a gene: 6. CDR1 LNHNV and CDR2 YYDKDF come from the germline V gene (reference sequence). The CDR3 sequence is 14 residues long. CDR3 sequence: CATRTGSHTGELFF. DNA of the CDR3: TGTGCCACCAGGACAGGGAGTCATACCGGGGAGCTGTTTTTT.

The chain combines TRBV30 with TRBJ2-3, with D unclear. Between the trimmed V and J ends, which lost 5 bases and 0 bases, there was a span of 3 bases. Germline V CDR1 and CDR2: GTSNPN, SVGIG (reference sequence). The CDR3 sequence is 11 residues long. The chain's CDR3 is CAWLSTDTQYF. The DNA of the CDR3 is TGTGCCTGGCTTAGCACAGATACGCAGTATTTT. The variable domain in full, completed from reference TRBV30 and TRBJ2-3, reads SQTIHQWPATLVQPVGSPLSLECTVEGTSNPNLYWYRQAAGRGLQLLFYSVGIGQISSEVPQNLSASRPQDRQFILSSKKLLLSDSGFYLCAWLSTDTQYFGPGTRLTVL.

This clone was seen a handful of times. The chain couples TRBV5-1 to TRBJ2-1, with 8 bases identical to TRBD1. Trimming removed 2 bases from V and 3 bases from J; junction bases left unmatched: 7. Germline V gene data show CDR1 as SGHRS and CDR2 as YFSETQ. The CDR3 spans 16 residues. The CDR3 is CASSLGQGVVYNEQFF. The CDR3 DNA reads as TGCGCCAGCAGCTTAGGACAGGGTGTTGTCTACAATGAGCAGTTCTTC.

The rearrangement joins TRBV4-1 to TRBJ2-7, with D perhaps TRBD1 (5 bases). The V gene's germline CDR1 is MGHRA and CDR2 YSYEKL. The CDR3 consists of 14 residues. Trimming shortened V by 0 bases and J by 0 bases, and 6 bases separated the two germline ends. The CDR3 reads CASSQETASYEQYF. DNA of the CDR3: TGCGCCAGCAGCCAAGAGACAGCCTCCTACGAGCAGTACTTC.

This rearrangement joins TRBV10-2 to TRBJ2-2, with a possible D match to TRBD1 (6 bases). Germline V gives CDR1 WSHSY, CDR2 SAAADI. Deletions cut 8 bases from V and 1 base from J, with 14 bases between. The CDR3 has 15 amino acids. CDR3 nucleotide sequence: TGCGCCAGCTGGGACCCGGGACAGAACACCGGGGAGCTGTTTTTT. This gives the protein CASWDPGQNTGELFF.

The chain joins TRBV19 to TRBJ2-1; 11 bases fit TRBD2. The V gene end was trimmed by 3 bases and the J gene end by 3 bases; junction bases not matched to a gene: 10. Germline CDR1 is LNHDA and CDR2 is SQIVND (reference sequence). The CDR3 extends over 18 amino acids. CDR3 in amino acids: CASSIRPATSGDYNEQFF. CDR3 in DNA: TGTGCCAGTAGTATCCGGCCGGCGACTAGCGGGGACTACAATGAGCAGTTCTTC.

A few counts support this clone. The rearrangement uses TRBV10-2 and TRBJ2-2; 8 nucleotides match TRBD2. The V and J ends lost 4 bases and 3 bases, in that order; junction bases with no gene match: 7. CDR3 length equals 16 residues. Germline V gene lookup returns CDR1 WSHSY and CDR2 SAAADI. CDR3 amino acids: CASSAEAGVYTGELFF. CDR3 in DNA: TGCGCCAGCAGTGCCGAAGCGGGAGTATACACCGGGGAGCTGTTTTTT.

The chain links TRBV18 to TRBJ1-1, with a weak D call TRBD1 (5 bases). Per the germline V gene, CDR1 is KGHSH and CDR2 is LQKENI. V lost 5 bases to trimming and J lost 11 bases, with 15 bases between them. The CDR3 is 12 residues long. CDR3 sequence (DNA): TGTGCCAGCTCAACCTCCAGGGCGCGGGCTTTCTTT. Translating gives CASSTSRARAFF. The complete variable domain, with remaining parts taken from reference TRBV18 and TRBJ1-1, reads NAGVMQNPRHLVRRRGQEARLRCSPMKGHSHVYWYRQLPEEGLKFMVYLQKENIIDESGMPKERFSAEFPKEGPSILRIQQVVRGDSAAYFCASSTSRARAFFGQGTRLTVV.

The V and J genes are TRBV6-5 and TRBJ2-7; D possibly corresponds to TRBD1 (5 bases). The CDR3 runs 16 residues. Germline V gene sequence: CDR1 MNHEY, CDR2 SVGAGI. Trimming took off 2 bases at V and 2 bases at J, with 16 bases between the two ends. CDR3 residues: CASSYRSPDSPYEQYF. The DNA for the CDR3 is TGTGCCAGCAGTTACCGAAGCCCTGACAGTCCCTACGAGCAGTACTTC.

The chain links TRBV9 to TRBJ1-1; the D gene is possibly TRBD1 (6 bases). Germline values: CDR1 SGDLS, CDR2 YYNGEE. V was pared by 4 bases and J by 1 base, with 8 bases between. This CDR3 is built from 13 residues. Here the CDR3 DNA reads TGTGCCAGCAGCCTGGACAGGAACACTGAAGCTTTCTTT. Translation: CASSLDRNTEAFF.

This chain joins TRBV28 and TRBJ2-7, with 9 bases that match TRBD2. This CDR3 spans 14 amino acids. J lost 5 bases, V lost 4 bases, and 6 bases had no gene match. Germline V gene data show CDR1 as MDHEN and CDR2 as SYDVKM. The CDR3 nucleotides read TGTGCCAGCAGTTCCCTCGGGACTAGCAACGAGCAGTACTTC. Protein: CASSSLGTSNEQYF.

The chain employs TRBV4-1 and TRBJ2-7; 7 bases match TRBD2. The CDR3 sequence is 18 residues long. The V gene end was trimmed by 1 base and the J gene end by 4 bases; junction bases not matched to a gene: 16. The germline gives CDR1 MGHRA, CDR2 YSYEKL. The chain's CDR3 is CASSQGLAVGPGGYEQYF. The CDR3 nucleotides read TGCGCCAGCAGCCAAGGGCTCGCTGTGGGTCCGGGAGGTTACGAGCAGTACTTC.

The chain uses TRBV30 and TRBJ1-2; 9 bases are shared with TRBD1. J gave up 8 bases and V 3 bases, and 7 bases lay outside the gene matches. Germline values: CDR1 GTSNPN, CDR2 SVGIG (reference sequence). The CDR3 totals 13 residues. The CDR3 is CAWRGDREGGYTF. As DNA, the CDR3 is TGTGCCTGGAGAGGGGACAGGGAGGGCGGCTACACCTTC.

The V and J genes are TRBV30 and TRBJ1-3, with 9 bases aligning to TRBD1. The J segment lost 4 bases and the V segment lost 4 bases, leaving 8 bases of the junction unmatched. The CDR3 consists of 15 residues. Germline values: CDR1 GTSNPN, CDR2 SVGIG (reference sequence). The CDR3 DNA reads TGTGCCTGGACCTCCGGGACAGGGACGGGAAACACCATATATTTT. Amino acid sequence: CAWTSGTGTGNTIYF.

This chain joins TRBV9 and TRBJ1-2, with D unresolved. Germline CDR1 is SGDLS and CDR2 is YYNGEE. The CDR3 consists of 12 residues. V lost 4 bases and J lost 8, with 12 bases in between. Here the CDR3 DNA reads TGTGCCAGCAGCCCCAGTGGTTTGGGCTACACCTTC. Encoded protein: CASSPSGLGYTF.